The T cell receptor beta chain described here comes from a study of T cell responses to AZD1222 COVID-19 vaccine. This CDR3 contains 16 residues. V trimming: 5 bases; J trimming: 6 bases; junction bases outside the gene matches: 10. CDR1 and CDR2 (germline): LNHDA, SQIVND (reference sequence). Assay: immunoSEQ multiplex PCR; the TCRdb copy retains only in-frame clones and omits some. The repertoire holds more than 110,000 clones, with 85% to 90% as singletons. The sequencing here drew on peripheral blood, taken on day 0 of AZD1222 vaccination. The receptor was derived from an adult in good health. The chain joins TRBV19 to TRBJ2-1; TRBD2 agrees at 10 bases. The CDR3 DNA follows: TGTGCCAGTAGTGCCGCTAGCGGGAGTTTAGGCAATGAGCAGTTCTTC. It translates to CASSAASGSLGNEQFF.